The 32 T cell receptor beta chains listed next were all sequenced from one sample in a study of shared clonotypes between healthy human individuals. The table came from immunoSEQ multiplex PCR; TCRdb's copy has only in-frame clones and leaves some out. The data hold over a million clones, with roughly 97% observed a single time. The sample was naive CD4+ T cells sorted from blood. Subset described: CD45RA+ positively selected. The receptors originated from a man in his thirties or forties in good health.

In nucleotides, the CDR3 is TGTGCAAGTCGCTTAACTCCCACGACAGGGCATAGCACAGATACGCAGTATTTT. Protein product: CASRLTPTTGHSTDTQYF. The V gene is TRBV12-2, the J gene TRBJ2-3; TRBD1, as called in the table, went unchecked against the DNA. TRBV12-2 is a recognized pseudogene. The CDR3 consists of 18 residues.

In nucleotides, the CDR3 is TGTGCCAGTAAAGGCAGAATCCACAATGAGCAGTTCTTC. Its translation: CASKGRIHNEQFF. J is TRBJ2-1 and V is TRBV19; D remains ambiguous. The ends were cut back, 7 bases at V and 5 bases at J, with 12 bases in the middle. CDR3 length equals 13 residues. CDR1 and CDR2 (germline): LNHDA, SQIVND (reference sequence).

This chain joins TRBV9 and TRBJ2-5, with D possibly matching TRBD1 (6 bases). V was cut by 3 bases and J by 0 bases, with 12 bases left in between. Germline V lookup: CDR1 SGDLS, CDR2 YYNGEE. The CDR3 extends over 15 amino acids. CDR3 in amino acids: CASSGGPMYQETQYF. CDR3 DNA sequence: TGTGCCAGCAGCGGGGGGCCGATGTACCAAGAGACCCAGTACTTC.

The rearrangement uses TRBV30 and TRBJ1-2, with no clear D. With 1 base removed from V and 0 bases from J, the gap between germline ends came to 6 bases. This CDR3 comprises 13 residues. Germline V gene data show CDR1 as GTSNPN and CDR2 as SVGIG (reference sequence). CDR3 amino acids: CAWSEESNYGYTF. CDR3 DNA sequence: TGTGCCTGGAGTGAGGAGTCTAACTATGGCTACACCTTC.

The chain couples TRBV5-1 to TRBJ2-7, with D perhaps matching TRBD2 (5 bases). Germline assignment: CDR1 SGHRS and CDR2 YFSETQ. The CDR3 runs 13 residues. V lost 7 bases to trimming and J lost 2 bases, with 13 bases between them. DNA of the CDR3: TGCGCCAGCTCCTCCGGGATTACCTACGAGCAGTACTTC. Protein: CASSSGITYEQYF.

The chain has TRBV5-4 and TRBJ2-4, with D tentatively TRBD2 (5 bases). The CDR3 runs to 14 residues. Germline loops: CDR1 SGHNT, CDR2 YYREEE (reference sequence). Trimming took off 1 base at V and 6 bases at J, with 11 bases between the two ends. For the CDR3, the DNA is TGTGCCAGCAGCTTGTACGGGGTTGGAAACATTCAGTACTTC. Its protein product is CASSLYGVGNIQYF.

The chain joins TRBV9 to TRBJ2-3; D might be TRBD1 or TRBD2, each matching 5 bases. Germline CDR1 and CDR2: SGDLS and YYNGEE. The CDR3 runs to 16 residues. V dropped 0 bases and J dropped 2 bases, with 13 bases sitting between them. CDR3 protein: CASSVGGLGPTDTQYF. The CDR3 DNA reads TGTGCCAGCAGCGTAGGAGGACTGGGGCCCACAGATACGCAGTATTTT.

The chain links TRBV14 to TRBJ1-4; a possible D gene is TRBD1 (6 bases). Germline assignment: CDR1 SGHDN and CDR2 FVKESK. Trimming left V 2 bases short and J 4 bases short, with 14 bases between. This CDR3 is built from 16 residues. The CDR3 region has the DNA TGTGCCAGCAGCCAAAAACTACAGGGCGGTAATGAAAAACTGTTTTTT. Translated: CASSQKLQGGNEKLFF.

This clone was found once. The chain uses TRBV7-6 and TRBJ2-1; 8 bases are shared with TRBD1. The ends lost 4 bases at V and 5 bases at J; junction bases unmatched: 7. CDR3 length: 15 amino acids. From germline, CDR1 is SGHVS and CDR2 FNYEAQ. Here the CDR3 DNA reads TGTGCCAGCAGCTCCCCGGGACAGGTAGACAATGAGCAGTTCTTC. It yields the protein CASSSPGQVDNEQFF.

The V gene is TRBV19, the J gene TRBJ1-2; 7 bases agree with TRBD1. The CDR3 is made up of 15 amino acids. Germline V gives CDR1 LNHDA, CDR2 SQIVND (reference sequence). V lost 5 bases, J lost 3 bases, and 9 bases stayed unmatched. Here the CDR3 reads CASSGGTVSDYGYTF. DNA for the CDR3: TGTGCCAGTAGTGGTGGGACAGTTTCTGACTATGGCTACACCTTC.

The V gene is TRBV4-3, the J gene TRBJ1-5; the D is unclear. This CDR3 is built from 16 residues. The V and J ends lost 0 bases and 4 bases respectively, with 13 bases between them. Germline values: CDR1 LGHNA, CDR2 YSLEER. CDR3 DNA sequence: TGCGCCAGCAGCCAAGAGGCACGGCCTGGGAATCAGCCCCAGCATTTT. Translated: CASSQEARPGNQPQHF.

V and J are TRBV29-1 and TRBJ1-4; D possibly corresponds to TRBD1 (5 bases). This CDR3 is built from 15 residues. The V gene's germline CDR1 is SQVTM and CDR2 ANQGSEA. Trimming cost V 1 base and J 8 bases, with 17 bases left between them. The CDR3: CSVEVLSGRGEKLFF. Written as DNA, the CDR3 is TGCAGCGTTGAAGTCTTGTCAGGGAGGGGCGAAAAACTGTTTTTT. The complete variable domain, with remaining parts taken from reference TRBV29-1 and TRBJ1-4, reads SAVISQKPSRDICQRGTSLTIQCQVDSQVTMMFWYRQQPGQSLTLIATANQGSEATYESGFVIDKFPISRPNLTFSTLTVSNMSPEDSSIYLCSVEVLSGRGEKLFFGSGTQLSVL.

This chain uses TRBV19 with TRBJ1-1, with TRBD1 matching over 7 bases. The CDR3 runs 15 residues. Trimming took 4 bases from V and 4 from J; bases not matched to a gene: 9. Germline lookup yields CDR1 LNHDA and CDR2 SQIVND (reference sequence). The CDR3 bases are TGTGCCAGTAGTAACAGGGGAGGGGACTGCACTGAAGCTTTCTTT. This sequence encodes CASSNRGGDCTEAFF.

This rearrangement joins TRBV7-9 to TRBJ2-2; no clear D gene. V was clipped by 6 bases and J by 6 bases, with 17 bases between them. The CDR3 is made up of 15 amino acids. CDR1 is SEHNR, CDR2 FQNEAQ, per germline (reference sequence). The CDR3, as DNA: TGTGCCAGCAGTCAAAAGGGCTTCTCACCCGGGGAGCTGTTTTTT. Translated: CASSQKGFSPGELFF.

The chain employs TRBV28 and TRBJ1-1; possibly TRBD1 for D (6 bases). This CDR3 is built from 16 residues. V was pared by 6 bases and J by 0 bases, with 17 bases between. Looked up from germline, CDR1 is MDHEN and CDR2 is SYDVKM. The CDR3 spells CASSPKMDSMNTEAFF. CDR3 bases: TGTGCCAGCAGCCCAAAAATGGACAGCATGAACACTGAAGCTTTCTTT.

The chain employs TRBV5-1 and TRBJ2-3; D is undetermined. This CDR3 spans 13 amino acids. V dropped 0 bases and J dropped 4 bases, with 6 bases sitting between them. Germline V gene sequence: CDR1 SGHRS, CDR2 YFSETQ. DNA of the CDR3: TGCGCCAGCAGCTTGGCTCAGCCAGATACGCAGTATTTT. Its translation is CASSLAQPDTQYF.

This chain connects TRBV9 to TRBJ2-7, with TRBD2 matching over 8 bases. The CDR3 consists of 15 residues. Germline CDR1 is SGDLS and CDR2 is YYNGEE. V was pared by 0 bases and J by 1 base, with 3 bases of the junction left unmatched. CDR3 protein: CASSVGIAGSYEQYF. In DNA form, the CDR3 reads TGTGCCAGCAGCGTAGGTATAGCGGGATCCTACGAGCAGTACTTC. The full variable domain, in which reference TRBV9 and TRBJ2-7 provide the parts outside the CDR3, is DSGVTQTPKHLITATGQRVTLRCSPRSGDLSVYWYQQSLDQGLQFLIQYYNGEERAKGNILERFSAQQFPDLHSELNLSSLELGDSALYFCASSVGIAGSYEQYFGPGTRLTVT.

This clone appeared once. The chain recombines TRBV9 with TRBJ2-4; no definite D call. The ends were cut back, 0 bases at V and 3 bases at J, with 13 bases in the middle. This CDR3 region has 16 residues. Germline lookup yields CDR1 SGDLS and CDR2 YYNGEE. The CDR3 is CASSVDGDRYKNIQYF. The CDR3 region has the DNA TGTGCCAGCAGCGTAGACGGAGATAGGTACAAAAACATTCAGTACTTC.

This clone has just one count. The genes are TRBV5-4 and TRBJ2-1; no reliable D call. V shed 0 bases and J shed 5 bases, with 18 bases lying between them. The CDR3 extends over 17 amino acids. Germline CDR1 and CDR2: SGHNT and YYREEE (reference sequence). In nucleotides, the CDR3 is TGTGCCAGCAGCTTGGGATCATTCAGAAAAATAAACAATGAGCAGTTCTTC. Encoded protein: CASSLGSFRKINNEQFF.

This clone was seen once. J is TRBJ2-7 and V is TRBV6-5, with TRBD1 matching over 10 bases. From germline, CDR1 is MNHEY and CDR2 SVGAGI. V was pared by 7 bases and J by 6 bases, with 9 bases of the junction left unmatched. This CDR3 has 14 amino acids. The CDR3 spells CASTRPGQGIEQYF. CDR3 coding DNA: TGTGCCAGCACCAGACCGGGACAGGGGATCGAGCAGTACTTC.

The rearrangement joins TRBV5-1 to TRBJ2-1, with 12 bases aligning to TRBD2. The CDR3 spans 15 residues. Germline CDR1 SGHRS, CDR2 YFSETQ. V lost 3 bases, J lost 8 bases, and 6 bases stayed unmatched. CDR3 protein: CASSSMTSGSDEQFF. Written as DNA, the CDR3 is TGCGCCAGCAGCTCGATGACTAGCGGGAGTGATGAGCAGTTCTTC.

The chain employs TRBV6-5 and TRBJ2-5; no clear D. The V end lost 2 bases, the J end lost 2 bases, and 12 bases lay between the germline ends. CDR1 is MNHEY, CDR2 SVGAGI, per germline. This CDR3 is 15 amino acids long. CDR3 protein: CASSYTWTRQETQYF. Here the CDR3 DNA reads TGTGCCAGCAGTTACACATGGACCAGACAAGAGACCCAGTACTTC.

The CDR3 DNA reads TGTGCCAGCAGCTTGCGGGGTGCTGAAAAACTGTTTTTT. Its translation: CASSLRGAEKLFF. This chain connects TRBV5-6 to TRBJ1-4; no clear D. Germline values: CDR1 SGHDT, CDR2 YYEEEE. Trimming cost V 1 base and J 7 bases, with 8 bases left between them. CDR3 length equals 13 residues.

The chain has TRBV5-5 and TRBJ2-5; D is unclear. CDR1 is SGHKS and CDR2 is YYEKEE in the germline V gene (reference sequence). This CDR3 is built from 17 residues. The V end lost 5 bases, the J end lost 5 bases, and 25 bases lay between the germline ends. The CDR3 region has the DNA TGTGCCAGCAGTACCGGTTCCCTCTTTCCGCCGATCGAGACCCAGTACTTC. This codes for CASSTGSLFPPIETQYF.

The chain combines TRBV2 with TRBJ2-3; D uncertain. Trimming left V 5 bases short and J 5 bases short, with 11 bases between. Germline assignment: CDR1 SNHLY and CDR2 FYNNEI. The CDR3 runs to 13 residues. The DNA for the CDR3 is TGTGCCAGCAGTAAGGACCAGAGAGATACGCAGTATTTT. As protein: CASSKDQRDTQYF.

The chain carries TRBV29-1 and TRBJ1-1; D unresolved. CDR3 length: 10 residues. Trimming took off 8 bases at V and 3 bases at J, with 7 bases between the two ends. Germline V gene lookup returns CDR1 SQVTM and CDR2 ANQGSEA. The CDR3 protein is CSLGDTEAFF. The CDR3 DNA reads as TGCAGCTTGGGAGACACTGAAGCTTTCTTT.

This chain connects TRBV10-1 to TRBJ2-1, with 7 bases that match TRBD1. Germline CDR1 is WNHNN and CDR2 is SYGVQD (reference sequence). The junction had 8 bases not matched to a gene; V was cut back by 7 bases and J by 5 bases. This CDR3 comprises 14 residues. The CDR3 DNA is TGCGCCAGCAACAAACGGGACAGCGACAATGAGCAGTTCTTC. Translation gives CASNKRDSDNEQFF.

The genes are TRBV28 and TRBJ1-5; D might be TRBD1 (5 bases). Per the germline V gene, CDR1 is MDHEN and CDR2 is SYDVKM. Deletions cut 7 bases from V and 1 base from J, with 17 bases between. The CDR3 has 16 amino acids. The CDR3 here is CASTLVQGLSNQPQHF. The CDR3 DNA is TGTGCCAGCACCCTCGTCCAGGGTCTCAGCAATCAGCCCCAGCATTTT.

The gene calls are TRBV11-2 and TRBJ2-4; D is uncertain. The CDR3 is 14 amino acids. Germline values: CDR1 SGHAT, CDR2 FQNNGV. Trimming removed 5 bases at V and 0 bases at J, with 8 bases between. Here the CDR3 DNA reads TGTGCCAGCAGCACTACCTTAGCCAAAAACATTCAGTACTTC. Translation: CASSTTLAKNIQYF.

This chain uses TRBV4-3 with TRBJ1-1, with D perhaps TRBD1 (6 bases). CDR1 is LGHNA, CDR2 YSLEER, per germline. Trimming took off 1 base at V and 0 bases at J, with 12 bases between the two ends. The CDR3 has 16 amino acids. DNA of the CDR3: TGCGCCAGCAGCCAAGGTACAGGGCGAGTGAACACTGAAGCTTTCTTT. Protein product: CASSQGTGRVNTEAFF.

For the CDR3, the DNA is TGTGCCAGCAATGGACTAGCGGGAGTAGGTGAGCAGTTCTTC. Translating it yields CASNGLAGVGEQFF. The chain is built from TRBV6-6 and TRBJ2-1; 13 nucleotides agree with TRBD2. Unmatched junction bases numbered 6, after V lost 7 bases and J lost 9 bases. Per the germline V gene, CDR1 is MNHNY and CDR2 is SVGAGI (reference sequence). The CDR3 covers 14 residues.

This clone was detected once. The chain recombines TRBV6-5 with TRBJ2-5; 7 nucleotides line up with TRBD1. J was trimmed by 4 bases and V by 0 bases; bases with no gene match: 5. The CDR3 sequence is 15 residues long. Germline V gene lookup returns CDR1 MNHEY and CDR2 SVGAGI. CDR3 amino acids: CASSYSNRGLETQYF. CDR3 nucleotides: TGTGCCAGCAGTTACTCGAATAGGGGGCTAGAGACCCAGTACTTC.